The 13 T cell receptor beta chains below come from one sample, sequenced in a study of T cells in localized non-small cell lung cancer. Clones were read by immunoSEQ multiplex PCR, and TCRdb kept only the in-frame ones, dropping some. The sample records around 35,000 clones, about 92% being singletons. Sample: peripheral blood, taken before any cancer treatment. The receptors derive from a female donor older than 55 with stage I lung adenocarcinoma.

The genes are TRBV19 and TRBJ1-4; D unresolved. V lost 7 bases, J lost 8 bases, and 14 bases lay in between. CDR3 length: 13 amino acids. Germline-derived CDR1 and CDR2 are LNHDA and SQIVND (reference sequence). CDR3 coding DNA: TGTGCCAGTAAGTTGGCAGGTACCGAAAAACTGTTTTTT. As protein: CASKLAGTEKLFF.

The CDR3 nucleotides are TGTGCCAGCAGCTTAGCGATGACAGGGGGCTTGGGTATGGGCAATCAGCCCCAGCATTTT. Its translation: CASSLAMTGGLGMGNQPQHF. The chain carries TRBV7-8 and TRBJ1-5, with 10 bases lining up with TRBD1. The CDR3 loop spans 20 amino acids. Germline CDR1 reads SGHVS; CDR2 reads FQNEAQ. The J segment lost 2 bases and the V segment lost 0 bases, leaving 13 bases of the junction unmatched.

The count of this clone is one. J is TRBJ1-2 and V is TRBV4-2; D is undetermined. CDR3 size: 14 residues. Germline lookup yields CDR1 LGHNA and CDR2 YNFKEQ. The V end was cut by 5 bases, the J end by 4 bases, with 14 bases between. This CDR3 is CASSLERVGYGYTF. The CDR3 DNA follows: TGTGCCAGCAGCTTAGAAAGGGTGGGCTATGGCTACACCTTC.

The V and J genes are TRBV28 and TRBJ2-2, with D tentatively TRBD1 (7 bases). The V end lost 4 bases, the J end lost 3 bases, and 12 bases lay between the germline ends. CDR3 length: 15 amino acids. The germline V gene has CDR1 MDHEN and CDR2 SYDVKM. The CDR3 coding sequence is TGTGCCAGCAGTTCGACAGGGAGGCACACCGGGGAGCTGTTTTTT. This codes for CASSSTGRHTGELFF.

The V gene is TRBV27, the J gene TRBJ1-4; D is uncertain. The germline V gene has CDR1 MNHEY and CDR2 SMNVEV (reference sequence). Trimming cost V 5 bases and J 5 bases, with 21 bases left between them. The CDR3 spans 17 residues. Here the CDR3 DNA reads TGTGCCAGCAGTCCATATATCCACAGCGAGGAGAATGAAAAACTGTTTTTT. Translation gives CASSPYIHSEENEKLFF.

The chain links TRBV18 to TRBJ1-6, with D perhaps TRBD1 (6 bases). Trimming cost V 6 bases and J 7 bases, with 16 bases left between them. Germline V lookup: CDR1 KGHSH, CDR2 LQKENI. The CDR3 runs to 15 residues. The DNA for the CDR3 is TGTGCCAGCTCGGAACAACAGGGAGAAAATTCACCCCTCCACTTT. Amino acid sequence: CASSEQQGENSPLHF.

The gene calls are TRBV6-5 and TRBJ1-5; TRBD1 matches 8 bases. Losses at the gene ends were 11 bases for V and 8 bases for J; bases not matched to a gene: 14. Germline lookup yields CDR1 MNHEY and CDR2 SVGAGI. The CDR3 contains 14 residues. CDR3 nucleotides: TGTGCCTCTCAGGGGGCGGCAGGGGGCAAGCCCCAGCATTTT. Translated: CASQGAAGGKPQHF.

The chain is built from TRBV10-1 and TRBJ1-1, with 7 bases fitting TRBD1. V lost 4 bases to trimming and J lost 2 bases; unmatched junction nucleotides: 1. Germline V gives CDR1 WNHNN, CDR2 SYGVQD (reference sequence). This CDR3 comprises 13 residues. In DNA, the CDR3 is TGCGCCAGCAGTGGACAGGGAAACACTGAAGCTTTCTTT. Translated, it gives CASSGQGNTEAFF.

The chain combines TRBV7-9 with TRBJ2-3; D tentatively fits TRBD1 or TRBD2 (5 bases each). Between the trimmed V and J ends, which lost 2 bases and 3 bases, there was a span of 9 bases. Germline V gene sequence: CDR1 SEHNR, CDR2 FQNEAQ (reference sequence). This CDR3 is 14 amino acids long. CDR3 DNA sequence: TGTGCCAGCAGCTTACACGGGGCGACAGATACGCAGTATTTT. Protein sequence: CASSLHGATDTQYF.

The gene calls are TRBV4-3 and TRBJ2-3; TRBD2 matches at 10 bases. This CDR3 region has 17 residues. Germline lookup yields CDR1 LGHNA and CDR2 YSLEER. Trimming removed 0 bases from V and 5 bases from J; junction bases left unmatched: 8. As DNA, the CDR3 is TGCGCCAGCAGCCAAGATCCCAGCGGGGGGGCAGGAGATACGCAGTATTTT. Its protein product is CASSQDPSGGAGDTQYF.

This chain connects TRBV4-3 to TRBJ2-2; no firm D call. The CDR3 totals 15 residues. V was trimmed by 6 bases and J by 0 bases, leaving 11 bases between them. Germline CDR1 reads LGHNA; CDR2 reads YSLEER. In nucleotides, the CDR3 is TGCGCCAGCAGTAACGTTCCAACGAACACCGGGGAGCTGTTTTTT. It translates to CASSNVPTNTGELFF.

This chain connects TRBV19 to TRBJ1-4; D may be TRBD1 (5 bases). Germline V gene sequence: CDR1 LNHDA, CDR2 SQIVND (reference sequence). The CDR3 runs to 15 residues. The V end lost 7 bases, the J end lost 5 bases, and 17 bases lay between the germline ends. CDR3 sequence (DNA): TGTGCCAGTATGGACTTGGGGGGTAAGAATGAAAAACTGTTTTTT. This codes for CASMDLGGKNEKLFF.

This chain's CDR3 is CASSQAGLNTEAFF. Here the CDR3 DNA reads TGTGCCAGCTCCCAAGCCGGACTGAACACTGAAGCTTTCTTT. The rearrangement uses TRBV18 and TRBJ1-1, with no clear D. The CDR3 length is 14 residues. Trimming left V 6 bases short and J 0 bases short, with 11 bases between. Germline V gene sequence: CDR1 KGHSH, CDR2 LQKENI.